The next 5 T cell receptor beta chains were all read from a single sample in a study of blood T cells in healthy people across ages. For the second PCR, which ran for roughly 7 to 11 cycles, a sample-barcoded 5' primer and a J-beta primer mix were used. TCRdb analysed the 5' RACE reads with MiXCR anew, one entry per CDR3 protein. The sample contains 800,000 to 1,000,000 distinct CDR3 sequences, about 44% of which appear only once. The sample taken for sequencing was blood. Every receptor here comes from a man aged 30 to 39 in good health.

Comment on this clonotype: Just one base apart from a much larger clone, this may be a read error. J is TRBJ2-7 and V is TRBV6-2 or TRBV6-3; D uncertain. Trimming removed 8 bases at V and 2 bases at J, with 10 bases between. Per the germline V gene, CDR1 is MNHEY and CDR2 is SVGEGT. This CDR3 has 12 residues. The CDR3 DNA sequence: TGTGCCAGCCGTTTATACACCTACGAGCAGTACTTC. Encoded protein: CASRLYTYEQYF.

The V and J genes are TRBV6-2 or TRBV6-3 and TRBJ2-1; no firm D call. The V gene's germline CDR1 is MNHEY and CDR2 SVGEGT. The V end lost 0 bases, the J end lost 3 bases, and 21 bases lay between the germline ends. This CDR3 region has 19 residues. CDR3 sequence: CASSYSMVDRVAHYNEQFF. The CDR3 nucleotides are TGTGCCAGCAGTTACTCGATGGTTGATCGAGTGGCACACTACAATGAGCAGTTCTTC.

The chain recombines TRBV6-5 with TRBJ2-7, with TRBD1 matching over 8 bases. Germline CDR1 and CDR2: MNHEY and SVGAGI. This CDR3 is built from 14 residues. V shed 8 bases and J 3 bases; nucleotides not matched to a gene: 9. CDR3 nucleotides: TGTGCCAGCGGTCCACGGACAGGGATCTACGAGCAGTACTTC. It codes for CASGPRTGIYEQYF.

This sequence joins TRBV12-3 or TRBV12-4 and TRBJ2-3, with 12 bases lining up with TRBD2. V lost 6 bases, J lost 2 bases, and 6 bases stayed unmatched. This CDR3 is built from 16 residues. The CDR3 reads CASSPGTSGYTDTQYF. The DNA for the CDR3 is TGTGCCAGCAGCCCCGGGACTAGCGGGTACACAGATACGCAGTATTTT.

Details on this clonotype: A read error may produce the germline difference seen at one junction end. The chain links TRBV5-8 to TRBJ2-1; possible D gene TRBD2, 6 bases. Germline V lookup: CDR1 SGHTS, CDR2 YDEGEE. This CDR3 has 14 residues. This CDR3 reads CAGSLGGGIDEQFF. CDR3 coding DNA: TGTGCCGGCAGCTTGGGGGGTGGGATCGATGAGCAGTTCTTC.